These 12 T cell receptor beta chains came from one sample sequenced in a study of blood T cells in healthy people across ages. Using a J-beta primer mix together with a sample-barcoded 5' primer, a second PCR was run for roughly 6 to 12 cycles. One entry per CDR3 protein, called by TCRdb with MiXCR from the 5' RACE reads. The table has 1.5 million to 2 million distinct CDR3 sequences, around half seen once. The sample taken for sequencing was blood. Receptors were obtained from a woman aged 40 to 50 in good health.

The chain combines TRBV5-6 with TRBJ2-5, with 11 bases that match TRBD1. The CDR3 length is 13 residues. Germline V gene lookup returns CDR1 SGHDT and CDR2 YYEEEE. V trimming: 2 bases; J trimming: 9 bases; junction bases outside the gene matches: 3. CDR3 sequence (DNA): TGTGCCAGCAGCTTCCGGGACAGGGGGGCCCAGTACTTC. This sequence encodes CASSFRDRGAQYF.

This rearrangement joins TRBV6-1 to TRBJ2-7, with 7 bases matching TRBD1. The J call may not be correct, given that the DNA end is closer to TRBJ2-5. Germline-derived CDR1 and CDR2 are MNHNS and SASEGT. The CDR3 has 17 residues. This chain's CDR3 is CASRRDIRQGPRETQYF. In nucleotides, the CDR3 is TGTGCCAGCAGGAGGGATATTCGACAGGGCCCGCGAGAGACCCAGTACTTC.

This clonotype was picked up a small number of times. The chain couples TRBV29-1 to TRBJ2-3, with 13 bases that match TRBD2. The V segment lost 6 bases and the J segment 4 bases; nucleotides outside the gene matches: 7. The CDR3 is 15 amino acids. Germline CDR1 and CDR2: SQVTM and ANQGSEA. CDR3 residues: CSVAGLAGLADTQYF. The CDR3 DNA sequence: TGCAGCGTGGCGGGACTAGCGGGGTTGGCAGATACGCAGTATTTT.

This clonotype was observed once. V gene TRBV29-1 combines with J gene TRBJ2-4; D uncertain. Per germline, CDR1 SQVTM and CDR2 ANQGSEA. The V end lost 5 bases, the J end lost 3 bases, and 5 bases lay between the germline ends. This CDR3 is 11 amino acids long. For the CDR3, the DNA is TGCAGCGTTACGGGCAAAAACATTCAGTACTTC. Protein product: CSVTGKNIQYF.

The chain combines TRBV12-3 or TRBV12-4 with TRBJ2-4; 11 nucleotides align to TRBD2. This CDR3 has 15 amino acids. With 6 bases clipped from V and 5 bases from J, the junction kept 6 bases outside the gene matches. The CDR3, as DNA: TGTGCCAGCAGCAATAGCGGGGGGGCCGAAAACATTCAGTACTTC. Protein product: CASSNSGGAENIQYF.

The V gene is TRBV4-3, the J gene TRBJ2-7; 8 bases line up with TRBD2. The CDR3 length is 15 residues. Germline V CDR1 and CDR2: LGHNA, YSLEER. Trimming removed 3 bases from V and 0 bases from J; junction bases left unmatched: 4. In DNA, the CDR3 is TGCGCCAGCAGCCACACGACTAGCGCCTCCTACGAGCAGTACTTC. This translates into CASSHTTSASYEQYF.

For the CDR3, the DNA is TGTGCCAGCAGCTTAGTACAGGCCGTCCTTAGCCACGAGCAGTACTTC. Encoded protein: CASSLVQAVLSHEQYF. The genes are TRBV7-2 and TRBJ2-7; TRBD1 is a possible D gene (5 bases). The CDR3 is 16 residues long. V was cut by 1 base and J by 5 bases, with 18 bases left in between. Germline V gene sequence: CDR1 SGHTA, CDR2 FQGNSA. The entire variable domain, with the rest obtained from reference TRBV7-2 and TRBJ2-7, is as follows: GAGVSQSPSNKVTEKGKDVELRCDPISGHTALYWYRQSLGQGLEFLIYFQGNSAPDKSGLPSDRFSAERTGGSVSTLTIQRTQQEDSAVYLCASSLVQAVLSHEQYFGPGTRLTVT.

This clonotype was detected a few times. The V and J genes are TRBV25-1 and TRBJ2-5; 9 nucleotides agree with TRBD1. From germline, CDR1 is MGHDK and CDR2 SYGVNS. After removal of 3 bases from V and 5 bases from J, the junction contained 13 bases not matched to a gene. The CDR3 covers 17 residues. CDR3 in DNA: TGTGCCAGCAGTGACGGGACAGGGTGGTCCCCCAGGGAGACCCAGTACTTC. Translated, it gives CASSDGTGWSPRETQYF.

The CDR3 nucleotides read TGCGCCAGCAGCCATGCCGGGACTGGGTACAATGAGCAGTTCTTC. It translates to CASSHAGTGYNEQFF. This chain links TRBV4-1 with TRBJ2-1; weak D call: TRBD2 (6 bases). Germline V gene lookup returns CDR1 MGHRA and CDR2 YSYEKL. The V and J ends lost 3 bases and 4 bases respectively, with 13 bases between them. CDR3 length equals 15 residues.

This clonotype has only a few counts. The chain couples TRBV15 to TRBJ1-2, with D maybe TRBD1 (6 bases). Trimming stripped 0 bases from V and 5 bases from J, with 13 bases between. There are 15 residues in the CDR3. Germline V gene data show CDR1 as LNHNV and CDR2 as YYDKDF (reference sequence). CDR3 nucleotides: TGTGCCACCAGCAGAGAATTCAGGGGAGAGTATGGCTACACCTTC. Translated, it gives CATSREFRGEYGYTF.

V and J are TRBV9 and TRBJ2-1; 8 bases match TRBD2. Trimming took 4 bases from V and 6 from J; bases not matched to a gene: 6. Germline CDR1 is SGDLS and CDR2 is YYNGEE. The CDR3 runs 14 residues. The CDR3 protein is CASSIQAGANEQFF. CDR3 sequence (DNA): TGTGCCAGCAGCATCCAAGCGGGGGCCAATGAGCAGTTCTTC.

The chain uses TRBV12-3 or TRBV12-4 and TRBJ2-6; no definite D call. Trimming cost V 7 bases and J 0 bases, with 22 bases left between them. The CDR3 extends over 19 amino acids. The CDR3: CASTFPHSGLNSGANVLTF. The CDR3 region has the DNA TGTGCCAGCACTTTCCCCCATTCTGGCTTGAACTCTGGGGCCAACGTCCTGACTTTC.